Listed here are 7 T cell receptor beta chains from one sample, sequenced in a study of blood T cells in healthy people across ages. A second PCR, run for roughly 7 to 12 cycles, used a sample-barcoded 5' primer plus a J-beta primer mix. One entry per CDR3 protein results from TCRdb running MiXCR on the 5' RACE reads. The table lists 550,000 to 800,000 distinct CDR3 sequences, approximately 31% of them singletons, with 15% in the top ten. The sequenced sample consisted of blood. Receptors were obtained from a woman older than 75 in good health.

This clonotype was counted ten times or more. V usage is TRBV20-1 and J usage is TRBJ1-1; tentative D call: TRBD1 (6 bases). CDR3 length: 13 residues. The germline V gene has CDR1 DFQATT and CDR2 SNEGSKA (reference sequence). Trimming took off 6 bases at V and 0 bases at J, with 11 bases between the two ends. The CDR3 spells CSANSGVNTEAFF. The CDR3 nucleotides read TGCAGTGCCAATTCAGGGGTGAACACTGAAGCTTTCTTT.

The table lists this clonotype with many counts. The chain couples TRBV7-9 to TRBJ1-2, with 7 bases fitting TRBD1. CDR3 size: 14 residues. Germline V gene lookup returns CDR1 SEHNR and CDR2 FQNEAQ (reference sequence). V lost 3 bases to trimming and J lost 6 bases; unmatched junction nucleotides: 7. As DNA, the CDR3 is TGTGCCAGCAGCTTCGGGCAGGGGGTAGATGGCTACACCTTC. Translated: CASSFGQGVDGYTF.

Ten or more counts support this clonotype. The V gene is TRBV6-2 or TRBV6-3, the J gene TRBJ2-7; D call uncertain. Germline CDR1 MNHEY, CDR2 SVGEGT. The CDR3 totals 15 residues. V was shortened by 2 bases and J by 4 bases, with 15 bases between the two germline ends. The CDR3 sequence: CASSYPDRPPYEQYF. The CDR3 DNA reads as TGTGCCAGCAGTTACCCGGACCGGCCGCCTTACGAGCAGTACTTC.

The chain couples TRBV5-6 to TRBJ2-2, with D perhaps TRBD1 (5 bases). Germline CDR1 is SGHDT and CDR2 is YYEEEE. The CDR3 sequence is 16 residues long. Trimming removed 0 bases from V and 7 bases from J, with 16 bases in between. The CDR3 sequence is CASSLGTVNRFGELFF. CDR3 nucleotide sequence: TGTGCCAGCAGCTTGGGTACGGTGAACAGGTTCGGGGAGCTGTTTTTT.

The sample holds many counts of this clonotype. The chain links TRBV7-2 to TRBJ2-1; possibly TRBD1 for D (5 bases). The V gene lost 4 bases and the J gene lost 0 bases, with 13 bases spanning the gap. CDR1 is SGHTA and CDR2 is FQGNSA in the germline V gene. The CDR3 has 16 residues. CDR3 residues: CASSSDVRGSYNEQFF. CDR3 sequence (DNA): TGTGCCAGCAGCTCGGATGTAAGGGGCTCCTACAATGAGCAGTTCTTC.

The chain recombines TRBV4-1 with TRBJ1-5; 7 bases line up with TRBD1. This CDR3 region has 18 residues. Germline CDR1 reads MGHRA; CDR2 reads YSYEKL. J was trimmed by 4 bases and V by 2 bases; bases with no gene match: 14. CDR3 DNA: TGCGCCAGCAGCCAAATTACAGGGGTTCGAGGGCGGAATCAGCCCCAGCATTTT. It is translated as CASSQITGVRGRNQPQHF.

This clonotype was counted many times. The V gene is TRBV29-1, the J gene TRBJ2-1, with a possible D match to TRBD2 (6 bases). Per the germline V gene, CDR1 is SQVTM and CDR2 is ANQGSEA. This CDR3 has 14 residues. With 8 bases removed from V and 0 bases from J, the gap between germline ends came to 14 bases. The CDR3 spells CSTERGNSYNEQFF. The DNA of the CDR3 is TGCAGCACCGAACGGGGGAACTCCTACAATGAGCAGTTCTTC.